This TCR beta chain comes out of a study of cytomegalovirus exposure and HLA in healthy donors. Study context: Early release data held around 80 million unique TCRs from HLA-typed donors. In terms of ancestry, the Caucasian-associated cluster contained about four fifths of the 300 to 400 genotyped donors. Study conclusions and caveats: In terms of immune exposure information, only CMV serostatus was available.

The V end was cut by 5 bases, the J end by 1 base, with 11 bases between. The CDR3 spans 14 residues. Germline CDR1 is WSHSY and CDR2 is SAAADI. Donors consisted of healthy bone marrow donors. PCR used 60 Vbeta primers and 13 Jbeta primers. Sequenced by immunoSEQ multiplex PCR; TCRdb stores in-frame clones only, minus some. The data hold fewer than 200,000 clones, with roughly 73% observed a single time. About this clone itself: As yet, its antigen is unknown.

The sequencing sample was made of PBMCs. The sequence was collected from a woman aged 30 to 39 in good health and CMV-seronegative. The V call is TRBV10-2, the J call TRBJ1-1; perhaps TRBD1 as D (5 bases). CDR3 residues: CASSWAGENTEAFF. The CDR3, as DNA: TGCGCCAGCAGTTGGGCGGGGGAGAACACTGAAGCTTTCTTT.